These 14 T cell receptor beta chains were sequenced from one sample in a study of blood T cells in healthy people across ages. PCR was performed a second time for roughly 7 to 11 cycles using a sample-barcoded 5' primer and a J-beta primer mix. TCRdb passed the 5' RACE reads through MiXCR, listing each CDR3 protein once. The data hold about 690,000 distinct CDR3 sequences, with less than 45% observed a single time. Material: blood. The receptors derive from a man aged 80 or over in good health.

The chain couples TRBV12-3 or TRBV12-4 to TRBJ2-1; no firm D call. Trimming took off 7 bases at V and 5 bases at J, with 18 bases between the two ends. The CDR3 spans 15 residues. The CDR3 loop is CASKKSRRANNEQFF. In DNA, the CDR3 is TGTGCCAGCAAAAAAAGCCGACGGGCCAACAATGAGCAGTTCTTC.

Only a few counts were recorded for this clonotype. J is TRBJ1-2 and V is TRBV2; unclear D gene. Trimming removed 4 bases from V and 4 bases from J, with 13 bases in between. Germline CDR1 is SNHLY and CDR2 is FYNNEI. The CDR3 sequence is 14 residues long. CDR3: CASSVQANLYGYTF. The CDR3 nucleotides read TGTGCCAGCAGTGTGCAGGCAAACCTCTATGGCTACACCTTC.

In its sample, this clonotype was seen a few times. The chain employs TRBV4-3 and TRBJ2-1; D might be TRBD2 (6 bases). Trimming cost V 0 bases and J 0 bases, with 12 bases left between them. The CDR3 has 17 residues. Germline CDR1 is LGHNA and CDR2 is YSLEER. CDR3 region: CASSQDTAGSSYNEQFF. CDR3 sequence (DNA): TGCGCCAGCAGCCAAGATACGGCGGGATCCTCCTACAATGAGCAGTTCTTC.

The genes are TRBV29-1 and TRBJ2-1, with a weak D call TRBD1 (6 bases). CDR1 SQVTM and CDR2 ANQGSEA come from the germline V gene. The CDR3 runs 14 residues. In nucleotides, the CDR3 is TGCAGTTACTTCAGGGGCATAACCTACAATGAGCAGTTCTTC. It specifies CSYFRGITYNEQFF.

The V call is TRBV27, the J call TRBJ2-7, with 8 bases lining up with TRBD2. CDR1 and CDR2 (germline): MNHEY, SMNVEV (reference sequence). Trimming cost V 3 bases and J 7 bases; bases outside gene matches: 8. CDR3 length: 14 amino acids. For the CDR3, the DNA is TGTGCCAGCAGTTTCCGCGGGGGGAACAATGAGCAGTACTTC. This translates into CASSFRGGNNEQYF.

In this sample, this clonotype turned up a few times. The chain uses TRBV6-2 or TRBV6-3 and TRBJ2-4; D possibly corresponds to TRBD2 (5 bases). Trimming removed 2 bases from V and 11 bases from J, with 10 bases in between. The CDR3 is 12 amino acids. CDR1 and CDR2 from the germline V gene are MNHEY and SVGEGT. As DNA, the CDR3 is TGTGCCAGCAGTTACGGGCTCGGGGTTCAGTACTTC. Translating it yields CASSYGLGVQYF.

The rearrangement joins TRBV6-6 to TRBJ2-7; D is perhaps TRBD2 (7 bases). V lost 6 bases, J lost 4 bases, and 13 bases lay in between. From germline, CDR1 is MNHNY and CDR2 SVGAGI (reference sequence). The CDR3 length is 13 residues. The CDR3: CASSHGGHYEQYF. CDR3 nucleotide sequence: TGTGCCAGCAGCCACGGGGGGCATTACGAGCAGTACTTC.

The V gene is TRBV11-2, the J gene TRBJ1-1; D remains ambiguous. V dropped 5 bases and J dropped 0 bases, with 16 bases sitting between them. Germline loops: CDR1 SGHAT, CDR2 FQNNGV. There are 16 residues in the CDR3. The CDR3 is CASSLSLGNMNTEAFF. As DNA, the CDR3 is TGTGCCAGCAGCCTCTCGCTGGGCAACATGAACACTGAAGCTTTCTTT.

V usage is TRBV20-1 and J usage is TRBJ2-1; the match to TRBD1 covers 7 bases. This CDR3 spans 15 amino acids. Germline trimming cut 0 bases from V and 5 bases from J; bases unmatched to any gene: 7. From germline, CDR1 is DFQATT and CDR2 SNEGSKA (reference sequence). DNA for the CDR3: TGCAGTGCTAGAGATCCGACAGGGATGGACAATGAGCAGTTCTTC. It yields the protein CSARDPTGMDNEQFF.

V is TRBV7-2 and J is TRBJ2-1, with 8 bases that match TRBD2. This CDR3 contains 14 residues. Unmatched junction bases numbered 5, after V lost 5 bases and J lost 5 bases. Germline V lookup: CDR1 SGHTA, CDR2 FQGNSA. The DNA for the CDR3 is TGTGCCAGCAGCAGAAGCGGGGGACACAATGAGCAGTTCTTC. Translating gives CASSRSGGHNEQFF.

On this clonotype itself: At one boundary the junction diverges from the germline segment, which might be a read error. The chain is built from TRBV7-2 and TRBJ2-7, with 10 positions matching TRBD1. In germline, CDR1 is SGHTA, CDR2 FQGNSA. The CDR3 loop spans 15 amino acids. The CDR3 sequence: CASSPSPGQGYERYF. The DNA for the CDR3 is TGTGCCAGCAGCCCCTCCCCGGGACAGGGGTACGAGCGGTACTTC.

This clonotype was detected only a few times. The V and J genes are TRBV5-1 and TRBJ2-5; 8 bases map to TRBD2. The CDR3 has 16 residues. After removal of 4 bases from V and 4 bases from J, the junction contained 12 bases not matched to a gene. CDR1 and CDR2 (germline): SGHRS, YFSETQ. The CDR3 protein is CASSKPQSGGGETQYF. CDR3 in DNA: TGCGCCAGCAGCAAACCACAGAGCGGGGGAGGAGAGACCCAGTACTTC.

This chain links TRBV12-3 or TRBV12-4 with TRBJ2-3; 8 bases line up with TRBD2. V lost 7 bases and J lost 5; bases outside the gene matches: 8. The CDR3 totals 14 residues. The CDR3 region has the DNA TGTGCCAGCAAACGGCGGGGGGTGGAAGATACGCAGTATTTT. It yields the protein CASKRRGVEDTQYF.

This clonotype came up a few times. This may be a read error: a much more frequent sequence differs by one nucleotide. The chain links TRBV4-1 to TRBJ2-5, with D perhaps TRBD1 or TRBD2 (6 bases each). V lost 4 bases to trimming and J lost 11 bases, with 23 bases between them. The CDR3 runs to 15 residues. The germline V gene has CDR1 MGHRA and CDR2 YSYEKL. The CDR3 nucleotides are TGCGCCAGCAGCCCAGGGAGGAGGGGGTTCACTGAGCAGTACTTC. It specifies CASSPGRRGFTEQYF.